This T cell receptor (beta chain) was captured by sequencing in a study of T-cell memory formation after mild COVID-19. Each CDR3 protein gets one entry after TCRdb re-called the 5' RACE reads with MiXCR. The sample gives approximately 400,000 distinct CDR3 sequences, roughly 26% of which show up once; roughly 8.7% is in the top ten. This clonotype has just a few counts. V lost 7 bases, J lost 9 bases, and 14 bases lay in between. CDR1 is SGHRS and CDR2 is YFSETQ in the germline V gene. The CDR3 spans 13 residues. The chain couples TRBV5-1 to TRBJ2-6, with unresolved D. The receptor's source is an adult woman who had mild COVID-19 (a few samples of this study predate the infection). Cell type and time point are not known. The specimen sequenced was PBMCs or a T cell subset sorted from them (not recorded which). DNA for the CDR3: TGCGCCAGCCGGGTGACTGTCGGCAACGTCCTGACTTTC. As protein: CASRVTVGNVLTF.